The 23 T cell receptor beta chains below were found in one sample sequenced in a study of identical twins. TCRdb analysed the 5' RACE reads with MiXCR anew, one entry per CDR3 protein. The sample records approximately 220,000 distinct CDR3 sequences, approximately 7.8% being singletons. These data also featured in a second study, about yellow fever vaccine responses in identical twins.

Sample: CD8+ T cells sorted from blood. The receptors here all came from a woman aged 18-29 years in good health.

The chain joins TRBV12-3 or TRBV12-4 to TRBJ2-5; possibly TRBD2 for D (5 bases). The CDR3 loop spans 14 amino acids. With 0 bases removed from V and 5 bases from J, the gap between germline ends came to 10 bases. The CDR3 loop reads CASSLAGSWETQYF. The CDR3 nucleotides read TGTGCCAGCAGTTTAGCGGGGAGTTGGGAGACCCAGTACTTC.

The CDR3 bases are TGCGCCAGCAACGACCCCGAGCAGTTCTTC. Amino acids: CASNDPEQFF. The chain recombines TRBV10-2 with TRBJ2-1, with no clear D. Trimming removed 7 bases from V and 10 bases from J, with 8 bases in between. Germline CDR1 is WSHSY and CDR2 is SAAADI. The CDR3 covers 10 residues.

This clonotype was seen at least ten times. V gene TRBV29-1 combines with J gene TRBJ1-2, with D maybe TRBD1 (6 bases). This CDR3 has 12 residues. Germline assignment: CDR1 SQVTM and CDR2 ANQGSEA. V lost 7 bases, J lost 4 bases, and 13 bases lay in between. DNA for the CDR3: TGCAGCGCTGATGGGGGGCTCTATGGCTACACCTTC. This translates into CSADGGLYGYTF.

This clonotype has a handful of counts. The genes are TRBV7-8 and TRBJ2-7; TRBD2 aligns across 11 bases. The V gene end was trimmed by 5 bases and the J gene end by 4 bases; junction bases not matched to a gene: 7. The CDR3 runs 15 residues. Germline assignment: CDR1 SGHVS and CDR2 FQNEAQ. The CDR3 spells CASSIGTSGLYEQYV. CDR3 sequence (DNA): TGTGCCAGCAGCATTGGGACTAGCGGCCTTTACGAGCAGTACGTC.

Ten or more counts support this clonotype. The chain recombines TRBV7-9 with TRBJ2-1, with D hard to call. V lost 5 bases, J lost 0 bases, and 11 bases lay in between. CDR1 and CDR2 (germline): SEHNR, FQNEAQ (reference sequence). The length of the CDR3 is 15 residues. Written as DNA, the CDR3 is TGTGCCAGCAGCCCTCTAGGCCCCTCCTACAATGAGCAGTTCTTC. The encoded protein is CASSPLGPSYNEQFF.

The J gene is TRBJ2-1, the V gene TRBV11-2, with D possibly matching TRBD2 (6 bases). CDR3 length: 14 amino acids. Germline CDR1 and CDR2: SGHAT and FQNNGV. Trimming cost V 3 bases and J 3 bases, with 9 bases left between them. CDR3: CASSFGGNYNEQFF. The CDR3, as DNA: TGTGCCAGCAGCTTTGGCGGGAACTACAATGAGCAGTTCTTC.

This clonotype was found a few times. V gene TRBV29-1 combines with J gene TRBJ2-2; D gene uncertain. The germline V gene encodes CDR1 SQVTM and CDR2 ANQGSEA. This CDR3 has 14 residues. The V and J ends lost 4 bases and 6 bases respectively, with 15 bases between them. The CDR3 coding sequence is TGCAGCGTTGCCAACCCAGAGGCGGCCGGGGAGCTGTTTTTT. Translating it yields CSVANPEAAGELFF.

This clonotype was recorded many times. V is TRBV9 and J is TRBJ2-3; D call uncertain. From germline, CDR1 is SGDLS and CDR2 YYNGEE. Between the trimmed V and J ends, which lost 1 base and 0 bases, there was a span of 9 bases. The CDR3 extends over 15 amino acids. The CDR3 sequence is CASSVYGSSTDTQYF. The CDR3 region has the DNA TGTGCCAGCAGCGTATATGGCTCGAGCACAGATACGCAGTATTTT. Using reference TRBV9 and TRBJ2-3 for the parts outside the CDR3, the full variable domain is DSGVTQTPKHLITATGQRVTLRCSPRSGDLSVYWYQQSLDQGLQFLIQYYNGEERAKGNILERFSAQQFPDLHSELNLSSLELGDSALYFCASSVYGSSTDTQYFGPGTRLTVL.

This clonotype was detected a few times. V usage is TRBV3-1 and J usage is TRBJ2-1; D gene ambiguous. Trimming pared 7 bases from V and 4 bases from J, leaving 20 bases between. Germline V CDR1 and CDR2: LGHDT, YNNKEL (reference sequence). There are 16 residues in the CDR3. The CDR3 DNA is TGTGCCAGCAACCCTAGAGGTAGCACTTTATACAATGAGCAGTTCTTC. It is translated as CASNPRGSTLYNEQFF.

V and J are TRBV7-9 and TRBJ2-7; 10 bases match TRBD1. With 6 bases clipped from V and 2 bases from J, the junction kept 7 bases outside the gene matches. The CDR3 spans 15 residues. Germline CDR1 reads SEHNR; CDR2 reads FQNEAQ (reference sequence). Here the CDR3 reads CASREGQGGAYEQYF. The DNA of the CDR3 is TGTGCCAGCAGAGAAGGACAGGGGGGTGCCTACGAGCAGTACTTC.

This clonotype appeared a few times. This chain connects TRBV5-1 to TRBJ2-5; 9 bases fit TRBD2. Germline trimming cut 0 bases from V and 3 bases from J; bases unmatched to any gene: 3. From germline, CDR1 is SGHRS and CDR2 YFSETQ. The CDR3 runs 15 residues. The CDR3 region is CASSLVVAGEETQYF. Here the CDR3 DNA reads TGCGCCAGCAGCTTGGTAGTAGCGGGAGAAGAGACCCAGTACTTC.

In this sample, this clonotype turned up many times. V is TRBV11-2 and J is TRBJ2-5; D remains unclear. Between the trimmed V and J ends, which lost 5 bases and 5 bases, there was a span of 15 bases. The CDR3 loop spans 14 amino acids. Germline V gene data show CDR1 as SGHAT and CDR2 as FQNNGV. This chain's CDR3 is CASSPGYLVETQYF. CDR3 nucleotides: TGTGCCAGCAGCCCAGGATACTTAGTGGAGACCCAGTACTTC.

This clonotype was counted ten times or more. The rearrangement joins TRBV29-1 to TRBJ2-1, with TRBD1 identical over 9 bases. Germline CDR1 reads SQVTM; CDR2 reads ANQGSEA. The CDR3 extends over 14 amino acids. J gave up 4 bases and V 7 bases, and 8 bases lay outside the gene matches. CDR3 DNA sequence: TGCAGCGGCACCGGGACAGGGACATACAATGAGCAGTTCTTC. As protein: CSGTGTGTYNEQFF.

This clonotype occurred a few times. CDR3 sequence: CASSLAFGRMGETQYF. DNA of the CDR3: TGTGCCAGCAGCTTAGCTTTCGGGCGGATGGGGGAGACCCAGTACTTC. J is TRBJ2-5 and V is TRBV7-9, with D hard to call. The V and J ends lost 0 bases and 5 bases respectively, with 16 bases between them. The CDR3 is 16 amino acids. Germline CDR1 is SEHNR and CDR2 is FQNEAQ (reference sequence).

This clonotype showed up many times. The chain employs TRBV28 and TRBJ2-1; D may be TRBD1 or TRBD2 (5 bases each). In germline, CDR1 is MDHEN, CDR2 SYDVKM. Between the trimmed V and J ends, which lost 2 bases and 4 bases, there was a span of 9 bases. The CDR3 loop spans 14 amino acids. The CDR3 DNA is TGTGCCAGCAGTTTAGGGGACGGGTACAATGAGCAGTTCTTC. This encodes CASSLGDGYNEQFF.

This clonotype was picked up a small number of times. The V gene is TRBV3-1, the J gene TRBJ2-2; 10 bases agree with TRBD2. The CDR3 has 17 amino acids. Looked up from germline, CDR1 is LGHDT and CDR2 is YNNKEL (reference sequence). V lost 4 bases, J lost 3 bases, and 8 bases stayed unmatched. CDR3 sequence: CASSPGLAQSDTGELFF. CDR3 bases: TGTGCCAGCAGCCCGGGACTAGCGCAATCGGACACCGGGGAGCTGTTTTTT. The full variable domain, in which reference TRBV3-1 and TRBJ2-2 provide the parts outside the CDR3, is DTAVSQTPKYLVTQMGNDKSIKCEQNLGHDTMYWYKQDSKKFLKIMFSYNNKELIINETVPNRFSPKSPDKAHLNLHINSLELGDSAVYFCASSPGLAQSDTGELFFGEGSRLTVL.

This clonotype has more than one count but fewer than ten. The chain carries TRBV9 and TRBJ2-5, with TRBD2 matching over 9 bases. The CDR3 has 15 residues. Trimming cost V 3 bases and J 4 bases; bases outside gene matches: 7. Germline values: CDR1 SGDLS, CDR2 YYNGEE. This CDR3 is CASSEGSGGGETQYF. CDR3 DNA sequence: TGTGCCAGCAGCGAGGGTAGCGGGGGAGGAGAGACCCAGTACTTC.

This clonotype was picked up many times. The rearrangement uses TRBV6-5 and TRBJ2-3; 7 nucleotides match TRBD1. The junction had 5 bases not matched to a gene; V was cut back by 2 bases and J by 6 bases. Germline V lookup: CDR1 MNHEY, CDR2 SVGAGI. The CDR3 runs to 14 residues. The CDR3 nucleotides read TGTGCCAGCAGTTACGGGACAGCCACGGATACGCAGTATTTT. Its translation is CASSYGTATDTQYF.

This clonotype was recorded many times. The DNA for the CDR3 is TGTGCCAGCAGTAGCTTGGCTAGCGGGTACAATGAGCAGTTCTTC. Translation: CASSSLASGYNEQFF. The chain employs TRBV12-3 or TRBV12-4 and TRBJ2-1; 8 bases agree with TRBD2. The CDR3 runs to 15 residues. V dropped 5 bases and J dropped 4; count of bases not matched to a gene: 7.

Ten or more counts support this clonotype. The chain joins TRBV24-1 to TRBJ1-4; 9 bases match TRBD1. The CDR3 loop spans 13 amino acids. The germline CDR1 and CDR2 sequences are KGHDR and SFDVKD. V dropped 6 bases and J dropped 7; count of bases not matched to a gene: 2. In nucleotides, the CDR3 is TGTGCCACCAGTCCGACAGGGGGTGAAAAACTGTTTTTT. The encoded protein is CATSPTGGEKLFF.

This clonotype was detected ten times or more. The rearrangement uses TRBV11-2 and TRBJ2-1; D not resolved. V was shortened by 0 bases and J by 10 bases, with 10 bases between the two germline ends. The CDR3 length is 13 residues. Germline V gene lookup returns CDR1 SGHAT and CDR2 FQNNGV. CDR3 amino acids: CASSLDARFEQFF. Here the CDR3 DNA reads TGTGCCAGCAGCTTAGATGCCCGTTTCGAGCAGTTCTTC.

The chain combines TRBV3-1 with TRBJ2-1, with 8 bases lining up with TRBD2. The trim removed 0 bases at V and 3 bases at J, leaving 4 bases unmatched. CDR3 length: 16 residues. CDR1 LGHDT and CDR2 YNNKEL come from the germline V gene (reference sequence). This chain's CDR3 is CASSQDTSGLYNEQFF. CDR3 bases: TGTGCCAGCAGCCAAGATACTAGCGGACTCTACAATGAGCAGTTCTTC.

The chain combines TRBV7-9 with TRBJ2-3, with D possibly matching TRBD1 (6 bases). Germline-derived CDR1 and CDR2 are SEHNR and FQNEAQ (reference sequence). The CDR3 consists of 13 residues. Trimming left V 11 bases short and J 0 bases short, with 12 bases between. CDR3 bases: TGTGCCGGTGGGGGCGGGAGCACAGATACGCAGTATTTT. As protein: CAGGGGSTDTQYF.